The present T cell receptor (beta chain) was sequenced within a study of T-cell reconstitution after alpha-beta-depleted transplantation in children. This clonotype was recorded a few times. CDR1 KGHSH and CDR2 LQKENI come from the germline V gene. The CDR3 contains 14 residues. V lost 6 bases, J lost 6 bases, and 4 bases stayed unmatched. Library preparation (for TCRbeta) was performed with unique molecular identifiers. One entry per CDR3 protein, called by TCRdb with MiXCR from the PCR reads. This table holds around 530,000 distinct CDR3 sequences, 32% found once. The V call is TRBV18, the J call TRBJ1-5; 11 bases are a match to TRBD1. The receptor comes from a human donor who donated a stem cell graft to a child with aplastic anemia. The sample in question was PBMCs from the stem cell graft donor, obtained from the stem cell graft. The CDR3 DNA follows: TGTGCCAGCTCCGGGACAGGGGGGAGTCAGCCCCAGCATTTT. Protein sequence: CASSGTGGSQPQHF.